The present entry profiles one T cell receptor beta chain with its context. What it recognizes is unknown. V was trimmed by 1 base and J by 9 bases, leaving 13 bases between them. The CDR3 is made up of 14 amino acids. Germline V gene data show CDR1 as MNHNS and CDR2 as SASEGT. The assay was immunoSEQ multiplex PCR, and TCRdb's table has in-frame clones only and misses some. The sample contains nearly 80,000 clones, approximately 85% of which appear only once. These data belong to a study of OX40 agonist ivuxolimab in advanced cancers. Study-wide context: Cohort: approximately 83% men, mean age roughly 60, aged roughly 20 to 79. Overall study findings and caveats: At 0.1 to 3.0 mg/kg and by week 6, clonal expansion occurred in CD4+ and CD8+ blood T cells. The study found that CD8+ T cells averaged more expanded clones than CD4+.

The specimen comprised CD4+ or CD8+ T cells sorted from blood, sampled in a trial of the OX40 agonist ivuxolimab. This sequence originates from an adult with an advanced solid tumor such as melanoma, head and neck, liver or kidney cancer. This chain links TRBV6-1 with TRBJ2-1; D might be TRBD1 (6 bases). CDR3 sequence (DNA): TGTGCCAGCAGTGAAGAGTCAGGGGTAGCTGAGCAGTTCTTC. Residues: CASSEESGVAEQFF.